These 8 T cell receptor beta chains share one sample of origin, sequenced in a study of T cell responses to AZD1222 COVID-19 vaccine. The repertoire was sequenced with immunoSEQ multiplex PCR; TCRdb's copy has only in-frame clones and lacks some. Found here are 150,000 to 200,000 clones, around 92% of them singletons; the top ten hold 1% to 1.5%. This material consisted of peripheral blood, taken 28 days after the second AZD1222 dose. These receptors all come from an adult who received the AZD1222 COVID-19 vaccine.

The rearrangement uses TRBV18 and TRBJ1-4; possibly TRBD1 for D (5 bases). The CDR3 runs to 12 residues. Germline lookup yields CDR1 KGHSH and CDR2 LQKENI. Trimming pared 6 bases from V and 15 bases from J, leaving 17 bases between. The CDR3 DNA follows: TGTGCCAGCTCGTCCTCCGGGGCCGTGTTGTTTTTT. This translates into CASSSSGAVLFF.

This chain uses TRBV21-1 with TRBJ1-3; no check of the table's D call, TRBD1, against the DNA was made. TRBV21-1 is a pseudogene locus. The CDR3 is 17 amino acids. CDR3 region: CASSKAGGTGRGNTIYF. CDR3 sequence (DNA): TGTGCCAGCAGCAAAGCCGGGGGGACAGGGAGAGGAAACACCATATATTTT.

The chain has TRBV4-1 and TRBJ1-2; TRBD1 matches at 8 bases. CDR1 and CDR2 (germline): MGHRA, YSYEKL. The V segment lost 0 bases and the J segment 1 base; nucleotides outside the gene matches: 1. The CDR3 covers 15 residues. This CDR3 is CASSQEDRVNYGYTF. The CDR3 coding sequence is TGCGCCAGCAGCCAAGAGGACAGGGTTAACTATGGCTACACCTTC.

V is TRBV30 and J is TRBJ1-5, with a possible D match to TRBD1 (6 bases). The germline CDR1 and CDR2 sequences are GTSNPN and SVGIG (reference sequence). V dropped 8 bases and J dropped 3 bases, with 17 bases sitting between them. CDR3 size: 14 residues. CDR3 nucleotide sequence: TGTGCCATGAACCGGGCAGGGGTCAATCAGCCCCAGCATTTT. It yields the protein CAMNRAGVNQPQHF.

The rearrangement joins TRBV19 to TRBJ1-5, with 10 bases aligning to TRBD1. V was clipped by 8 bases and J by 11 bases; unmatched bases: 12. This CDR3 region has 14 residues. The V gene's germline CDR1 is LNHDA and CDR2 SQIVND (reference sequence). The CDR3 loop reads CASADVGQGTAQHF. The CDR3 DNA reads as TGTGCCAGTGCCGACGTGGGACAGGGGACGGCCCAGCATTTT.

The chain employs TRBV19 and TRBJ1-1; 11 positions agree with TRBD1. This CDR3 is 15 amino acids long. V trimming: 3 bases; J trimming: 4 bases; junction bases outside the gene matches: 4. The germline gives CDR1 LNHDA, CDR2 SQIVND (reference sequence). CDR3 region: CASSMSGTGGTEAFF. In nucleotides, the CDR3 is TGTGCCAGTAGTATGTCCGGGACAGGGGGCACTGAAGCTTTCTTT.

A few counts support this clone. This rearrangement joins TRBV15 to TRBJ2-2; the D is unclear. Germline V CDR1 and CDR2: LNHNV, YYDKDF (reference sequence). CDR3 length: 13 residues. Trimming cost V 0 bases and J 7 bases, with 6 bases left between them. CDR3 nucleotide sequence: TGTGCCACCAGCAGAGATGGGTACGGGGAGCTGTTTTTT. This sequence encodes CATSRDGYGELFF.

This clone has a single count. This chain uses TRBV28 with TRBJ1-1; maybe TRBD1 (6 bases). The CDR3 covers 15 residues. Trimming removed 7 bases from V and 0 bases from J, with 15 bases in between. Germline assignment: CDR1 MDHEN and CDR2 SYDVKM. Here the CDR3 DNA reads TGTGCCAGCATGGAGACAGGTCTACTGAACACTGAAGCTTTCTTT. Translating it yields CASMETGLLNTEAFF.